This TCR beta chain derives from a study of T cells in localized non-small cell lung cancer. Study observations and caveats: Because researchers sequenced only one region of the tumor, heterogeneity is still possible. Of the tissues analyzed, uninvolved adjacent lung showed maximal T cell clonality, greater than tumor.

Regarding this clone: Its antigen is undetermined.

Profiling relied on immunoSEQ multiplex PCR, and the TCRdb table lists in-frame clones only, not all of them. The repertoire consists of under 55,000 clones, with around 90% occurring once and the leading ten covering 10% to 13%. Trimming took 1 base from V and 5 from J; bases not matched to a gene: 4. There are 14 residues in the CDR3. The germline V gene has CDR1 SEHNR and CDR2 FQNEAQ (reference sequence). The receptor comes from a woman aged 35 to 70 with stage II lung adenocarcinoma. The gene calls are TRBV7-9 and TRBJ1-1; 7 bases align to TRBD1. The sequencing here drew on PBMCs, taken before any cancer treatment. CDR3 protein: CASSLGQGETEAFF. The CDR3 DNA reads as TGTGCCAGCAGCTTAGGTCAGGGGGAGACTGAAGCTTTCTTT.